This T cell receptor beta chain was sequenced in a study of T-cell reconstitution after alpha-beta-depleted transplantation in children. Regarding the study as a whole: The origin of high day-60 TCRbeta diversity in some patients lay in surviving recipient T cells and thymic progenitors. When one year had passed after transplant, most T-cell counts and diversity came from newly produced T cells.

This clonotype was recorded at least ten times. The antigen is undetermined. CDR3 size: 12 residues. V shed 9 bases, J shed 1 base, and the junction held 3 bases outside the gene matches. Molecular barcoding with unique molecular identifiers was used for the TCRbeta library. Via MiXCR, TCRdb re-called the PCR reads, giving one row per CDR3 protein. This table holds 120,000 or so distinct CDR3 sequences, more than 20% found once. The material was PBMCs, mostly from graft donor cells, obtained 180 days after TCRalphabeta/CD19-depleted stem cell transplant. This chain joins TRBV12-3 or TRBV12-4 and TRBJ2-7; 7 bases are shared with TRBD1. This clonotype originated in a male patient aged 2 to 9 who had a stem cell transplant for chronic granulomatous disease, so the T cells may come from the graft donor. CDR3 protein: CASQGVSYEQYF. The CDR3 DNA reads as TGTGCCAGTCAGGGGGTTTCCTACGAGCAGTACTTC.